These 13 T cell receptor beta chains were all obtained from the same sample, sequenced in a study of cytomegalovirus exposure and HLA in healthy donors. Primers included in the PCR were 60 Vbeta and 13 Jbeta primers. Produced via immunoSEQ multiplex PCR; TCRdb's table is partial and in-frame only. The table lists roughly 150,000 clones, approximately 80% of them singletons. The sample taken for sequencing was PBMCs. The receptors were sampled from a male donor in good health and CMV-seronegative.

The chain carries TRBV19 and TRBJ1-3; D is uncertain. Germline values: CDR1 LNHDA, CDR2 SQIVND (reference sequence). The CDR3 is made up of 18 amino acids. The V end lost 3 bases, the J end lost 0 bases, and 18 bases lay between the germline ends. In DNA form, the CDR3 reads TGTGCCAGTAGTATGTGGTTTCCCGGCCGGGACTCTGGAAACACCATATATTTT. Amino acid sequence: CASSMWFPGRDSGNTIYF.

The chain has TRBV28 and TRBJ1-3; a weak D match, TRBD1 (5 bases). This CDR3 is built from 15 residues. CDR1 is MDHEN and CDR2 is SYDVKM in the germline V gene. V lost 3 bases and J lost 4, with 13 bases in between. CDR3 DNA sequence: TGTGCCAGCAGTTTGGTTAGGGGCTCGGGAAACACCATATATTTT. Its protein product is CASSLVRGSGNTIYF.

V gene TRBV7-9 combines with J gene TRBJ1-1; D is possibly TRBD1 (5 bases). Trimming left V 3 bases short and J 3 bases short, with 20 bases between. Germline values: CDR1 SEHNR, CDR2 FQNEAQ (reference sequence). The CDR3 length is 17 residues. CDR3 residues: CASSFPGGGSVDTEAFF. CDR3 nucleotides: TGTGCCAGCAGCTTCCCCGGGGGTGGCTCCGTCGACACTGAAGCTTTCTTT. Full variable domain (missing parts from reference TRBV7-9 and TRBJ1-1): DTGVSQNPRHKITKRGQNVTFRCDPISEHNRLYWYRQTLGQGPEFLTYFQNEAQLEKSRLLSDRFSAERPKGSFSTLEIQRTEQGDSAMYLCASSFPGGGSVDTEAFFGQGTRLTVV.

The chain couples TRBV30 to TRBJ2-7, with a weak D call TRBD1 (5 bases). The germline CDR1 and CDR2 sequences are GTSNPN and SVGIG (reference sequence). This CDR3 comprises 14 residues. V lost 3 bases to trimming and J lost 6 bases, with 18 bases between them. CDR3: CAWSLDRGATEQYF. For the CDR3, the DNA is TGTGCCTGGAGCCTAGACAGAGGCGCTACCGAGCAGTACTTC.

This sequence joins TRBV7-8 and TRBJ1-1; tentatively, D is TRBD1 (5 bases). The CDR3 runs to 15 residues. V was clipped by 5 bases and J by 6 bases, with 19 bases between them. CDR1 and CDR2 (germline): SGHVS, FQNEAQ. The CDR3 loop reads CASSERGPSRAEAFF. The CDR3 DNA is TGTGCCAGCAGCGAGCGGGGACCCTCAAGGGCTGAAGCTTTCTTT. The full variable domain, rest sourced from reference TRBV7-8 and TRBJ1-1, is GAGVSQSPRYKVAKRGQDVALRCDPISGHVSLFWYQQALGQGPEFLTYFQNEAQLDKSGLPSDRFFAERPEGSVSTLKIQRTQQEDSAVYLCASSERGPSRAEAFFGQGTRLTVV.

The chain couples TRBV28 to TRBJ2-7, with TRBD1 matching over 9 bases. The V gene's germline CDR1 is MDHEN and CDR2 SYDVKM. Germline trimming cut 3 bases from V and 2 bases from J; bases unmatched to any gene: 8. This CDR3 is 16 amino acids long. The CDR3 region has the DNA TGTGCCAGCAGTTTCTCCGGGACAGGGCTTACCTACGAGCAGTACTTC. Amino acids: CASSFSGTGLTYEQYF. The entire variable domain, with the rest obtained from reference TRBV28 and TRBJ2-7, is as follows: DVKVTQSSRYLVKRTGEKVFLECVQDMDHENMFWYRQDPGLGLRLIYFSYDVKMKEKGDIPEGYSVSREKKERFSLILESASTNQTSMYLCASSFSGTGLTYEQYFGPGTRLTVT.

This chain links TRBV13 with TRBJ1-3; D is possibly TRBD1 (5 bases). This CDR3 contains 14 residues. The V and J ends lost 5 bases and 5 bases respectively, with 13 bases between them. In germline, CDR1 is PRHDT, CDR2 FYEKMQ (reference sequence). For the CDR3, the DNA is TGTGCCAGCAGCGAGACAGTTCTTAGAAACACCATATATTTT. Residues: CASSETVLRNTIYF.

The rearrangement joins TRBV7-2 to TRBJ2-7, with D perhaps matching TRBD2 (7 bases). Per germline, CDR1 SGHTA and CDR2 FQGNSA. The CDR3 is 16 amino acids. V lost 4 bases to trimming and J lost 2 bases, with 18 bases between them. The CDR3 here is CASSSPRGGPPYEQYF. CDR3 sequence (DNA): TGTGCCAGCAGCTCCCCTCGCGGGGGCCCCCCCTACGAGCAGTACTTC.

The rearrangement uses TRBV7-9 and TRBJ1-1, with TRBD1 as a possible D gene (5 bases). V was cut by 5 bases and J by 2 bases, with 9 bases left in between. Germline V gene data show CDR1 as SEHNR and CDR2 as FQNEAQ (reference sequence). This CDR3 is built from 13 residues. CDR3 loop: CASSPDINTEAFF. In nucleotides, the CDR3 is TGTGCCAGCAGCCCGGACATTAACACTGAAGCTTTCTTT.

This clone was found once. V usage is TRBV5-1 and J usage is TRBJ2-4; D perhaps matches TRBD1 (5 bases). Germline V gene lookup returns CDR1 SGHRS and CDR2 YFSETQ. The CDR3 has 16 residues. Trimming removed 4 bases from V and 1 base from J, with 15 bases in between. The CDR3 spells CASSPEGVSAKNIQYF. The CDR3 coding sequence is TGCGCCAGCAGCCCGGAAGGGGTATCGGCCAAAAACATTCAGTACTTC.

This clone showed up just a few times. The chain recombines TRBV10-3 with TRBJ2-7; D call uncertain. The germline gives CDR1 ENHRY, CDR2 SYGVKD. Trimming pared 2 bases from V and 3 bases from J, leaving 2 bases between. CDR3 size: 11 residues. CDR3 bases: TGTGCCATCAGTGAGCACTACGAGCAGTACTTC. Translation gives CAISEHYEQYF.

This clone was detected only a few times. The chain carries TRBV30 and TRBJ2-1; possibly TRBD1 for D (7 bases). CDR3 length equals 16 residues. Trimming took 2 bases from V and 0 from J, leaving 14 bases between them. Germline CDR1 GTSNPN, CDR2 SVGIG (reference sequence). This CDR3 reads CAWSFRGVSSYNEQFF. Here the CDR3 DNA reads TGTGCCTGGAGTTTCAGGGGGGTGTCCTCCTACAATGAGCAGTTCTTC. The full variable domain, rest sourced from reference TRBV30 and TRBJ2-1, is SQTIHQWPATLVQPVGSPLSLECTVEGTSNPNLYWYRQAAGRGLQLLFYSVGIGQISSEVPQNLSASRPQDRQFILSSKKLLLSDSGFYLCAWSFRGVSSYNEQFFGPGTRLTVL.

This clone was seen a few times. V is TRBV2 and J is TRBJ1-6, with D perhaps matching TRBD1 (6 bases). CDR1 is SNHLY and CDR2 is FYNNEI in the germline V gene. This CDR3 contains 15 residues. V was cut by 6 bases and J by 10 bases, with 19 bases left in between. The CDR3 nucleotides are TGTGCCAGCAGGGGAGGGGGGGCGACGTCGTCACCCCTCCACTTT. Its protein product is CASRGGGATSSPLHF. The entire variable domain, with the rest obtained from reference TRBV2 and TRBJ1-6, is as follows: EPEVTQTPSHQVTQMGQEVILRCVPISNHLYFYWYRQILGQKVEFLVSFYNNEISEKSEIFDDQFSVERPDGSNFTLKIRSTKLEDSAMYFCASRGGGATSSPLHFGNGTRLTVT.